The TCR beta chain under discussion was sequenced for a study of blood T cells in healthy people across ages (dated by TCRdb to between 2014 and 2017). Background on the whole study: In model experiments, template switching captured roughly one uniquely barcoded TCR beta cDNA molecule for every two T cells. Four age groups were formed from the donors: young (average approximately 15 years), middle-aged (approximately 40), aged (approximately 60) and long-lived (more than 75). The study analyzed two additional independent replicas of 1 million unique cDNA reads from the same blood draw for two donors, one aged 18 to 29 and one aged 80 or older. To avoid experimental bias, donors of different ages were distributed randomly across sequencing lanes. Age-related changes in TCR beta repertoire diversity were measured in the study by deep sequencing normalized with unique cDNA molecular identifiers.

Via the germline V gene, CDR1 is MNHEY and CDR2 SVGEGT. The CDR3 covers 15 residues, taking in both the cysteine and the phenylalanine. Of all the DNA, just the CDR3 is kept, 45 bases in frame from base 1. As regards this clonotype: No cognate antigen has been identified for it. One end of the junction fails to match germline, which may point to a read error.

Systemically healthy Caucasian individuals from Russia, 39 in total and aged roughly 6 to 100 years, were included as donors. Each donor gave 8 to 10 milliliters of peripheral blood, collected into EDTA-treated Vacutainer tubes. Ficoll-Paque density-gradient centrifugation was used to isolate PBMCs, with at least 6 million per sample. Total RNA was extracted from PBMCs with Trizol reagent, with at least 6 micrograms obtained per sample. Naive CD45RAhigh/CD27high T cell percentages were measured by flow cytometry on a PBMC aliquot from every donor. General conclusions and limits of the study: Bulk unsorted PBMC profiling prevented conclusive comparison of naive and antigen-experienced compartments. Total diversity estimates from one million sequenced T cells were considered lower bounds and underestimates. Compared with the aged group, more naive CD4+ T cells, fewer expanded clones and increased TCR diversity were shown by the long-lived group, suggesting age selection. Observed TCR beta diversity per million T cells fell roughly linearly with age, and a significant reduction was already apparent by age approximately 41. Donor CMV infection status was unknown, potentially confounding age-related changes in expanded clonotypes. Observed TCR beta diversity correlated strongly with the percentage of naive T cells measured by flow cytometry.

The protocol used for the library was 5' RACE. These reads were obtained on an Illumina HiSeq 2500. A second PCR of 7 to 11 cycles was performed with a sample-barcoded 5' primer and a J-beta primer mix. A template-switch 5' adaptor carrying 12 random nucleotides introduced a unique molecular identifier onto each TCR beta cDNA molecule. Each sample yielded at least 2.5 million CDR3-containing paired-end reads. First-strand cDNA was synthesized from all RNA with the Mint cDNA synthesis kit, primed by a TRBC-specific oligonucleotide. Following uracil-DNA glycosylase treatment, all cDNA underwent a first 18-cycle PCR with the universal primers M1SS and BC2_uni_R. Concerning the study's data processing: For normalization, 1 million high-quality reads, each with a distinct molecular identifier, were randomly selected from each sample. Reads sharing molecular identifiers were discarded rather than binned into consensus sequences. MiTCR, with a Q25 quality threshold and the strictest error-elimination algorithm, was used for CDR3 identification, clonotype clustering and error correction. Lower-bound total TCR beta diversity was estimated with a nonparametric unseen species model using Euler transformation. The public sequencing data were trimmed at Q25 with fastp and processed into clonotypes with MiXCR by TCRdb, which kept only in-frame beta chains. Each entry merges the rows of one CDR3 protein and shows their most common DNA and genes. These V and J calls derive from TCRdb rather than the authors' analysis. The sample data list roughly 900,000 distinct CDR3 sequences, and around 48% of these were observed just once. The ten largest clonotypes hold around 15% of the sample.

The sequencing input was blood. This receptor chain uses TRBV6-2 or TRBV6-3 and TRBJ2-3; matching of 5 bases hints at TRBD2 as the D gene. The receptor was derived from a young man in good health. The DNA sequence follows: TGTGCCAGCACCCTCTCGGAGGTTAGCACAGACACGCAGTATTTT. Its protein is CASTLSEVSTDTQYF.